Listed below are T cell receptor beta chains from one sample, sequenced in a study of shared clonotypes between healthy human individuals. Sequencing used immunoSEQ multiplex PCR; TCRdb keeps in-frame clones, though not all of them. The table has roughly 2.1 million clones, under 95% seen once. The sequencing input was naive CD8+ T cells from PBMCs. The receptors shown here come from a young man in good health. Some clones in this sample may be carry-over from other donors' samples. The CDR3 runs from the conserved cysteine through the conserved F or W. Each record gives: V gene, D gene, CDR3 length, J gene, clone size, CDR3 DNA, CDR3 protein. D genes are given only for firm matches. Clone size appears in some rows only: once, few, many, or a class for an expanded clone.

TRBV13	NA	14	TRBJ2-5	NA	TGTGCCAGCAGCCTAGGACTACTCCAAGAGACCCAGTACTTC	CASSLGLLQETQYF
TRBV19	NA	16	TRBJ2-5	NA	TGTGCCAGTAGTATAGATCTAGGGGTCCGGGGAGAGACCCAGTACTTC	CASSIDLGVRGETQYF
TRBV4-2	TRBD2	16	TRBJ2-1	NA	TGTGCCAGCAGCCAAACCCCAGGACTAGCGCACAATGAGCAGTTCTTC	CASSQTPGLAHNEQFF
TRBV19	TRBD1	15	TRBJ2-7	NA	TGTGCCAGTAGACTAGGGACAGGGAGCTTCTACGAGCAGTACTTC	CASRLGTGSFYEQYF
TRBV2	TRBD2	15	TRBJ2-7	NA	TGTGCCAGCAGTGGGTTTAGCGGGGGGACCTACGAGCAGTACTTC	CASSGFSGGTYEQYF
TRBV6-1	NA	14	TRBJ1-4	NA	TGTGCCAGCAGAATAACAGAGGGTTGGGAAAAACTGTTTTTT	CASRITEGWEKLFF
TRBV15	TRBD1	16	TRBJ2-7	NA	TGTGCCACCAGCCATTGGACAGGGGGCACTTCCTACGAGCAGTACTTC	CATSHWTGGTSYEQYF
TRBV19	NA	15	TRBJ2-7	NA	TGTGCCAGTAGCCCCTTAGCGGAGGGCCCCTACGAGCAGTACTTC	CASSPLAEGPYEQYF
TRBV9	NA	14	TRBJ2-1	NA	TGTGCCAGCAGCGCTATAAGCTCCTACAATGAGCAGTTCTTC	CASSAISSYNEQFF
TRBV28	NA	15	TRBJ2-3	NA	TGTGCCAGCAGTTTAGGGTTGGTACACACAGATACGCAGTATTTT	CASSLGLVHTDTQYF
TRBV28	TRBD1	14	TRBJ2-7	once	TGTGCCAGCAGCCAGACAGGGTCTACCTACGAGCAGTACTTC	CASSQTGSTYEQYF
TRBV29-1	NA	13	TRBJ1-1	few	TGCAGCGTTGATCCCTACAGGGAACGCGAAGCTTTCTTT	CSVDPYREREAFF
TRBV2	TRBD1	13	TRBJ1-2	NA	TGTGCCAGCACCAAAACAGGGGCTCATGGCTACACCTTC	CASTKTGAHGYTF
TRBV18	NA	12	TRBJ2-5	NA	TGTGCCAGCTCACCCCCCCGAGAGACCCAGTACTTC	CASSPPRETQYF
TRBV27	NA	13	TRBJ1-2	NA	TGTGCCAGCAGTTTGACAGCTAACTATGGCTACACCTTC	CASSLTANYGYTF
TRBV9	TRBD1	15	TRBJ2-7	NA	TGTGCCAGCAGCGTAGGTTGGGACAGAGGATACGAGCAGTACTTC	CASSVGWDRGYEQYF
TRBV4-2	NA	15	TRBJ2-7	NA	TGTGCCAGCGGGGGGCTATACGGGAGCTCCTACGAGCAGTACTTC	CASGGLYGSSYEQYF
TRBV6-4	TRBD2	15	TRBJ2-1	NA	TGTGCCAGCAGTGACTTCCACACTAGCGGGAGGTATAGGTTCTTC	CASSDFHTSGRYRFF
TRBV27	TRBD1	15	TRBJ2-6	NA	TGTGCCAGCCGACAGGGCATATCTGGGGCCAACGTCCTGACTTTC	CASRQGISGANVLTF
TRBV25-1	NA	12	TRBJ1-2	NA	TGTGCCAGCAGTGAATACCCGAGTGGCTACACCTTC	CASSEYPSGYTF
TRBV29-1	TRBD2	15	TRBJ2-7	NA	TGCAGCGTTGAAGTACGGGCTAGCGGGGCCTACGAGCAGTACTTC	CSVEVRASGAYEQYF
TRBV5-1	TRBD2	16	TRBJ2-1	NA	TGCGCCAGCAGCTCAAATCTAGCGGGATACCCCGATGAGCAGTTCTTC	CASSSNLAGYPDEQFF
TRBV7-9	NA	16	TRBJ1-1	NA	TGTGCCAGCAGCTCATCCCCACTCCAGCTAAACACTGAAGCTTTCTTT	CASSSSPLQLNTEAFF
TRBV7-9	NA	12	TRBJ1-5	few	TGTGCCAGCACCTCTGGAGACGAGCCCCAGCATTTT	CASTSGDEPQHF
TRBV6-1	NA	12	TRBJ2-7	NA	TGTGCCAGCACCAGGGGGGAGTTCTGGCAGTACTTC	CASTRGEFWQYF
TRBV27	NA	14	TRBJ2-1	NA	TGTGCCAGCAGTTTAGGGACCCAATCGAATGAGCAGTTCTTC	CASSLGTQSNEQFF
TRBV5-1	TRBD2	17	TRBJ2-3	NA	TGCGCCAGCAGCGGCTACGGGACTAGTCGTAGCACAGATACGCAGTATTTT	CASSGYGTSRSTDTQYF
TRBV29-1	TRBD1	13	TRBJ2-2	NA	TGCAGCGTTGATTGGGACAGTGCCGGGGAGCTGTTTTTT	CSVDWDSAGELFF
TRBV11-2	TRBD1	18	TRBJ1-2	NA	TGTGCCAGCAGCCAACTTCCGGGACAGGGGCTTAATAACTATGGCTACACCTTC	CASSQLPGQGLNNYGYTF
TRBV28	NA	14	TRBJ1-2	NA	TGTGCCAGCAGTTCCCGGAGGGGCGACTATGGCTACACCTTC	CASSSRRGDYGYTF
TRBV7-9	NA	14	TRBJ2-7	many	TGTGCCAGCAGCCCGGACGGCTACTCCTACGAGCAGTACTTC	CASSPDGYSYEQYF
TRBV4-3	NA	16	TRBJ1-5	NA	TGCGCCAGCAGCCAAGATCGAGGGTGGGCCAATCAGCCCCAGCATTTT	CASSQDRGWANQPQHF
TRBV2	NA	15	TRBJ1-3	NA	TGTGCCATCAAAGACCAGACTGGCCTCGGAAACACCATATATTTT	CAIKDQTGLGNTIYF
TRBV11-3	NA	13	TRBJ1-1	NA	TGTGCCAGCAGCCACGACAGGAACACTGAAGCTTTCTTT	CASSHDRNTEAFF
TRBV7-9	NA	12	TRBJ1-1	NA	TGTGCCAGCAGCTTAGCGCCGTGGGGAGCTTTCTTT	CASSLAPWGAFF
TRBV21-1	NA	15	TRBJ1-4	NA	TGTGCCTCGACGCCCGGGACGGACCTTAATGAAAAACTGTTTTTT	CASTPGTDLNEKLFF
TRBV4-1	NA	16	TRBJ1-1	NA	TGCGCCAGCAGCCAAGCCTCTGGCGCCGGTCGGACTGAAGCTTTCTTT	CASSQASGAGRTEAFF
TRBV27	TRBD1	16	TRBJ2-7	NA	TGTGCCAGCAGTTTAATAGGGACAGGGGGAACCTACGAGCAGTACTTC	CASSLIGTGGTYEQYF
TRBV14	NA	14	TRBJ1-2	NA	TGTGCCAGCAGCCCCATATCGGGGTACTATGGCTACACCTTC	CASSPISGYYGYTF